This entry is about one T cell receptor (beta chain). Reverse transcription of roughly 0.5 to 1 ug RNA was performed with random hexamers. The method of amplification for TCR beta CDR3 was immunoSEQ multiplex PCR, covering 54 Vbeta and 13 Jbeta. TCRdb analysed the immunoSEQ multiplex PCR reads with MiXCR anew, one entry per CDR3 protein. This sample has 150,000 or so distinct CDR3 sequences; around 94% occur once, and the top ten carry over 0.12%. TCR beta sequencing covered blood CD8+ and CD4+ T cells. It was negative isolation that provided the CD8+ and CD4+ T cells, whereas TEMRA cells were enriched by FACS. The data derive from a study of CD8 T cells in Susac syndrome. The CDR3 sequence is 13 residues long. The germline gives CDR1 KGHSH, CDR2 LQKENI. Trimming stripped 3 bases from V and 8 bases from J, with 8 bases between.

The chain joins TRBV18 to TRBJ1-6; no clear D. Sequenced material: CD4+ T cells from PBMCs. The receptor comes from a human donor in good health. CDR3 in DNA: TGTGCCAGCTCACCTGAGCAAGATTCACCCCTCCACTTT. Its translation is CASSPEQDSPLHF.